Listed below are T cell receptor beta chains from one sample, sequenced in a study of cytomegalovirus exposure and HLA in healthy donors. Libraries were prepared by immunoSEQ multiplex PCR; TCRdb keeps only in-frame clonotypes and omits some of them. The data hold fewer than 250,000 clones, with 65% to 85% observed a single time. The sequencing sample was made of PBMCs. The origin of the receptors is a man aged 18-30 years in good health and CMV-seronegative. CDR3s include the opening cysteine and the closing phenylalanine or tryptophan. A D gene is named only where the DNA matches it firmly. Size tells how often a clone was seen (once, few, many) or the class of an expanded clone, and some rows leave it out.

v_gene,d_gene,j_gene,abundance,len,CDR3nt,CDR3aa
TRBV5-6,TRBD1,TRBJ1-1,.,14,TGTGCCAGCAGGGACAGGGATTGGAACACTGAAGCTTTCTTT,CASRDRDWNTEAFF
TRBV7-6,TRBD1,TRBJ2-5,.,16,TGTGCCAGCAGCTTAGGGGCACAGGGGGAAGGTGAGACCCAGTACTTC,CASSLGAQGEGETQYF
TRBV4-3,TRBD2,TRBJ2-3,.,16,TGCGCCAGCAGCCAAGATTGGGCGGGGGGCACAGATACGCAGTATTTT,CASSQDWAGGTDTQYF
TRBV6-6,TRBD1,TRBJ1-6,.,14,TGTGCCAGCAGTAGACAGGGGAGCGATTCACCCCTCCACTTT,CASSRQGSDSPLHF
TRBV18,.,TRBJ1-4,.,13,TGTGCCAGCTCACCACCACAGCAACTAAAACTGTTTTTT,CASSPPQQLKLFF
TRBV27,.,TRBJ1-5,.,15,TGTGCCAGCAGTTTTACAGACAATAGCAATCAGCCCCAGCATTTT,CASSFTDNSNQPQHF
TRBV6-1,.,TRBJ2-7,.,12,TGTGCCAGCAGTGAAGTTCTTTACGAGCAGTACTTC,CASSEVLYEQYF
TRBV6-1,.,TRBJ2-3,few,14,TGTGCCAGCAGTATCCAGACAGGCACAGATACGCAGTATTTT,CASSIQTGTDTQYF
TRBV27,TRBD1,TRBJ1-1,few,14,TGTGCCAGCAGCCCCGGGACAGGGAACACTGAAGCTTTCTTT,CASSPGTGNTEAFF
TRBV7-3,TRBD2,TRBJ2-1,.,16,TGTGCCAGCAGCCTCCTAGCGGGAGGAACTTACAATGAGCAGTTCTTC,CASSLLAGGTYNEQFF
TRBV6-6,TRBD1,TRBJ1-1,.,16,TGTGCCAGCAGTTACGGGGACAGGATCCTTCTTACTGAAGCTTTCTTT,CASSYGDRILLTEAFF
TRBV19,TRBD1,TRBJ2-2,.,17,TGTGCCAGTAGGGTGGGACAGATTGTTCTGAACACCGGGGAGCTGTTTTTT,CASRVGQIVLNTGELFF
TRBV11-1,.,TRBJ2-7,few,15,TGTGCCAGCAGCTTAGGGCAGTCAGTTGGCTACGAGCAGTACTTC,CASSLGQSVGYEQYF
TRBV28,TRBD1,TRBJ2-6,once,18,TGTGCCAGCAAACTACCGGGACAGGATCTCTCTGGGGCCAACGTCCTGACTTTC,CASKLPGQDLSGANVLTF
TRBV19,.,TRBJ1-1,.,14,TGTGCCAGTACCCCGGGACAAGTGAACACTGAAGCTTTCTTT,CASTPGQVNTEAFF
TRBV18,.,TRBJ2-5,.,13,TGTGCCAGCTCACCACCCGTCCGAGAGACCCAGTACTTC,CASSPPVRETQYF
TRBV19,.,TRBJ2-7,.,13,TGTGCCAGTAGTATTGGACTGTTATACGAGCAGTACTTC,CASSIGLLYEQYF
TRBV18,.,TRBJ1-4,.,15,TGTGCCAGCTCACCACGCTCAGGGGCTAATGAAAAACTGTTTTTT,CASSPRSGANEKLFF
TRBV27,TRBD1,TRBJ2-7,.,15,TGTGCCAGCAGTTCCTTCTGGACAGGGGGCTACGAGCAGTATTTC,CASSSFWTGGYEQYF
TRBV5-1,.,TRBJ1-1,.,17,TGCGCCAGCAGCAAAGTTCCCGCGGGATCAACGCCGACTGAAGCTTTCTTT,CASSKVPAGSTPTEAFF
TRBV7-2,.,TRBJ1-2,once,14,TGTGCCAGCAGCTTAGTGGAGGTAAACTATGGCTACACCTTC,CASSLVEVNYGYTF
TRBV6-5,TRBD2,TRBJ2-5,.,15,TGTGCCAGCAGTTACCCTACTAGCGGGGGAGAGACCCAGTACTTC,CASSYPTSGGETQYF
TRBV4-3,TRBD1,TRBJ2-7,few,15,TGCGCCAGCAGCCACTCCGGGACAGGGAACTACGAGCAGTACTTC,CASSHSGTGNYEQYF
TRBV7-8,.,TRBJ1-5,.,15,TGTGCCAGCAGCTTGCAGGGCGGTGGCAATCAGCCCCAACATTTT,CASSLQGGGNQPQHF
TRBV5-1,TRBD1,TRBJ2-3,.,15,TGCGCCAGCAGCGAAAGGACAGGGGGCACAGATACGCAGTATTTT,CASSERTGGTDTQYF
TRBV7-3,TRBD2,TRBJ2-2,.,17,TGTGCCAGCAGCTTAGGGTCTAGCGGGCAATTTGCCGGGGAGCTGTTTTTT,CASSLGSSGQFAGELFF
TRBV6-1,.,TRBJ2-2,.,15,TGTGCCAGCAGTGTGGACCCGGGAGCCACCGGGGAGCTGTTTTTT,CASSVDPGATGELFF
TRBV28,TRBD1,TRBJ2-1,.,16,TGTGCCAGCAGTCGGTACCTGGGACAGGGGAACAATGAGCAGTTCTTC,CASSRYLGQGNNEQFF
TRBV6-6,TRBD2,TRBJ2-1,.,15,TGTGCCAGCAGTTACTCGGCTAGCGGGAGCGATGAGCAGTTCTTC,CASSYSASGSDEQFF
TRBV5-1,.,TRBJ2-7,.,16,TGCGCCAGCAGCTTGCAATCGAATTCCCACCGCGTCGAGCAGTACTTC,CASSLQSNSHRVEQYF
TRBV14,TRBD1,TRBJ1-2,.,21,TGTGCCAGCAGCCAAGTGCTTGTGGGTTCATCCACAGGGGCCCGATTATATGGCTACACCTTC,CASSQVLVGSSTGARLYGYTF
TRBV2,TRBD1,TRBJ1-6,.,13,TGTGCCAGCTCGACAGGGGCTTATTCACCCCTCCACTTT,CASSTGAYSPLHF
TRBV7-2,.,TRBJ1-6,once,13,TGTGCCAGCAGCTTAGAGGCGGATTCACCCCTCCACTTT,CASSLEADSPLHF
TRBV29-1,TRBD2,TRBJ2-3,.,16,TGCAGCGTTGAAAGGGATGGGGGAGGGGTTACAGATACGCAGTATTTT,CSVERDGGGVTDTQYF
TRBV11-2,TRBD1,TRBJ1-2,.,15,TGTGCCAGCAGCTTAGGTACAGGGGGAAGGAATGGCTACACCTTC,CASSLGTGGRNGYTF
TRBV7-9,TRBD1,TRBJ1-1,.,14,TGTGCCAGCAGCTCCGGGACAGGGGGCACTGAAGCTTTCTTT,CASSSGTGGTEAFF
TRBV7-9,.,TRBJ2-1,.,15,TGTGCCAGCAGCTTAGATGGGGGGATCTACAATGAGCAGTTCTTC,CASSLDGGIYNEQFF
TRBV28,.,TRBJ2-7,.,14,TGTGCCAGCACGAGAGCAGGTCGCTCCTACGAGCAGTACTTC,CASTRAGRSYEQYF
TRBV9,.,TRBJ2-7,.,15,TGTGCCAGCAGCGTAGATTTGGGGGCAGCCTACGAGCAGTACTTC,CASSVDLGAAYEQYF
TRBV10-3,.,TRBJ2-1,.,13,TGTGCCATCAGTGCTATTTCCTACAATGAGCAGTTCTTC,CAISAISYNEQFF
TRBV5-1,TRBD1,TRBJ2-7,.,15,TGCGCCAGCAGCTACGGGACAGGGAGCTCCTACGAGCAGTACTTC,CASSYGTGSSYEQYF
TRBV6-1,.,TRBJ1-4,once,13,TGTGCCAGCAGTCTGGGGCGGGGAGAAAAACTGTTTTTT,CASSLGRGEKLFF
TRBV7-9,TRBD1,TRBJ1-4,.,16,TGTGCCAGCAGCTCCCCAAAGGGGGCGCTTGATGAAAAACTGTTTTTT,CASSSPKGALDEKLFF
TRBV7-2,TRBD2,TRBJ2-1,.,16,TGTGCCAGCAGCTCTGATATAGCGGGCGGGACCAATGAGCAGTTCTTC,CASSSDIAGGTNEQFF
TRBV6-1,.,TRBJ1-2,.,14,TGTGCCAGCAGTGAAGTGTACAGTAACTATGGCTACACCTTC,CASSEVYSNYGYTF
TRBV6-1,.,TRBJ2-1,.,13,TGTGCCAGCAGTAGACAGGTTGGCGATGAGCAGTTCTTC,CASSRQVGDEQFF
TRBV6-6,TRBD1,TRBJ2-2,.,16,TGTGCCAGCAGTTACTCTGGTGGACAGGGGCCCGATGAGCTGTTTTTT,CASSYSGGQGPDELFF
TRBV4-2,.,TRBJ2-3,.,14,TGTGCCAGCAGCCTCGGACTGGGCACAGATACGCAGTATTTT,CASSLGLGTDTQYF
TRBV29-1,TRBD1,TRBJ2-7,.,15,TGCAGCGTTGCCGTGGGACCGGGACAGAACTACGAGCAGTACTTC,CSVAVGPGQNYEQYF
TRBV29-1,.,TRBJ1-2,few,14,TGCAGCGTTGAAGGTGGCAGGTTTGACTATGGCTACACCTTC,CSVEGGRFDYGYTF
TRBV2,TRBD1,TRBJ2-1,once,15,TGTGCCAGCAGTGAAGGGACAGGGCGATACAATGAGCAGTTCTTC,CASSEGTGRYNEQFF
TRBV6-1,.,TRBJ2-3,.,16,TGTGCCAGCAGTGAAAACCGGAGGTGGGGCACAGATACGCAGTATTTT,CASSENRRWGTDTQYF
TRBV4-3,TRBD1,TRBJ2-1,once,15,TGCGCCAGCAGCCAAGACGGGACAGGGTTCAATGAGCAGTTCTTC,CASSQDGTGFNEQFF